A selection of T cell receptor beta chains follows, all from one sample in a study of T cell responses to AZD1222 COVID-19 vaccine. Assay used: immunoSEQ multiplex PCR; TCRdb lists only in-frame clones, some missing. The sample lists approximately 130,000 clones, about 89% occurring once. The sequencing used peripheral blood, collected 28 days after the second AZD1222 dose. The receptor source for this set is an adult who received the AZD1222 COVID-19 vaccine. Each CDR3 is given with its conserved first and last residue. The order of the fields is J gene, D gene, clone size, V gene, CDR3 DNA, CDR3 protein. The D gene is left open where the match is weak. Rows give clone size only sometimes, using once, few, many, or a class for an expanded clone.

TRBJ2-5	TRBD2	NA	TRBV3-1/TRBV3-2	TGTGCCAGCAGCCAAGTCTCCCTGCTTTCTAGCGGGGGGGCCCAAGAGACCCAGTACTTC	CASSQVSLLSSGGAQETQYF
TRBJ1-1	NA	NA	TRBV12-3/TRBV12-4	TGTGCCAGCAGTTTAGTTCAGGGAGAAGCTTTCTTT	CASSLVQGEAFF
TRBJ1-3	NA	NA	TRBV4-3	TGCGCCAGCAGCCAAGAATCGATGGACGGGAACTCTGGAAACACCATATATTTT	CASSQESMDGNSGNTIYF
TRBJ1-2	NA	NA	TRBV19	TGTGCCAGTAGTACCGGGGACATTTACTATGGCTACACCTTC	CASSTGDIYYGYTF
TRBJ1-5	NA	NA	TRBV12-5	TGTGCTAGTGGTTCTAATCAGCCCCAGCATTTT	CASGSNQPQHF
TRBJ1-2	NA	NA	TRBV4-2	TGTGCCAGCAGCCAAGGTACAACAGGGATCGAAGCTAACTATGGCTACACCTTC	CASSQGTTGIEANYGYTF
TRBJ2-7	NA	NA	TRBV3-1/TRBV3-2	TGTGCCAGCAGCCGAACAGCCTACGAGCAGTACTTC	CASSRTAYEQYF
TRBJ2-6	NA	NA	TRBV27	TGTGCCAGCACCCAAAACCCCCCACACAGGGTAACTGGGGCCAACGTCCTGACTTTC	CASTQNPPHRVTGANVLTF
TRBJ2-5	NA	NA	TRBV5-4	TGTGCCAGCAGCTTGGTGGGAAAAGAGACCCAGTACTTC	CASSLVGKETQYF
TRBJ1-1	NA	few	TRBV19	TGTGCCAGTAGTATAGCAGGGGCGGGCGAAGCTTTCTTT	CASSIAGAGEAFF
TRBJ1-1	NA	NA	TRBV7-9	TGTGCCAGCAGCTTCGGCAGGGAACGGAACACTGAAGCTTTCTTT	CASSFGRERNTEAFF
TRBJ1-5	TRBD1	many	TRBV4-2	TGTGCCAGCAGCCTTGGACAGGACAATCAGCCCCAGCATTTT	CASSLGQDNQPQHF
TRBJ1-1	NA	NA	TRBV15	TGTGCCACCAGCAGAGATTCGGGGGAGACTGAAGCTTTCTTT	CATSRDSGETEAFF
TRBJ2-3	TRBD1	NA	TRBV2	TGTGCCAGCAGTGCGGACAGGGGCGGCACAGATACGCAGTATTTT	CASSADRGGTDTQYF
TRBJ2-1	TRBD2	NA	TRBV27	TGTGCCAGCACAGCGGGAGGAGGGGTCAATGAGCAGTTCTTC	CASTAGGGVNEQFF
TRBJ2-5	NA	NA	TRBV19	TGTGCCAGTAGTGTTGGCGGAAATCAAGAGACCCAGTACTTC	CASSVGGNQETQYF
TRBJ2-6	NA	NA	TRBV5-1	TGCGCCAGCAGCCCGAGGGGATCTCTGGGGGCCAACGTCCTGACTTTC	CASSPRGSLGANVLTF
TRBJ1-2	TRBD1	NA	TRBV19	TGTGCCAGTAGTATAGGAGGACAGGGGGACTATGGCTACACCTTC	CASSIGGQGDYGYTF
TRBJ1-5	NA	NA	TRBV7-9	TGTGCCAGCAGCTTAGCAGCCGGGGGAAGCAATCAGCCCCAGCATTTT	CASSLAAGGSNQPQHF